This T cell receptor (beta chain) was found in a study of cytomegalovirus exposure and HLA in healthy donors. Notes on the study in general: In a later analysis, TCR beta V- and J-gene trimming was associated with a missense DCLRE1C variant. Many donors carried some public TCRs, although rarity characterized most TCR sequences. There was a cluster of highly shared sequence variants that was likely a sequencing artifact.

Per the germline V gene, CDR1 is LNHNV and CDR2 is YYDKDF (reference sequence). The CDR3 covers 16 residues. Trimming at V came to 5 bases and at J to 4 bases, leaving 10 bases not matched to a gene. Points on this clone: What it binds is not known.

The PCR employed 60 Vbeta primers together with 13 Jbeta primers. TCRdb's table, derived via immunoSEQ multiplex PCR, lists solely in-frame clones and lacks some. The sample carries roughly 130,000 clones, 73% recorded once. Source material: PBMCs. The rearrangement joins TRBV15 to TRBJ2-5; 10 positions agree with TRBD2. The origin of this receptor is a woman in her forties in good health and CMV-seronegative. The CDR3 sequence is CATSLELAGIGETQYF. CDR3 coding DNA: TGTGCCACCAGCCTTGAACTAGCGGGGATAGGAGAGACCCAGTACTTC.